Listed below are T cell receptor beta chains from one sample, sequenced in a study of shared clonotypes between healthy human individuals. Some clones are missing from TCRdb's copy, which holds only in-frame ones; the method was immunoSEQ multiplex PCR. The profile shows some 2 million clones, less than 95% of them singletons. The sequencing sample was made of naive CD8+ T cells sorted from blood. The receptors stem from a man aged 18 to 29 in good health. Each CDR3 is given with its conserved first and last residue. D genes are given only for firm matches. Clone size appears in some rows only: once, few, many, or a class for an expanded clone.

abundance	j_gene	d_gene	v_gene	CDR3nt	CDR3aa
-	TRBJ1-6	-	TRBV5-4	TGTGCCAGCAGCTTGGAGTACGGTCCCCTCCACTTT	CASSLEYGPLHF
-	TRBJ1-5	-	TRBV28	TGTGCCAGCAGTTTAGATCGGGAGGGGGACAATCAGCCCCAGCATTTT	CASSLDREGDNQPQHF
-	TRBJ2-1	TRBD2	TRBV6-6	TGTGCCAGCAGTACTAGCGGGGGGGCCTTGTACAATGAGCAGTTCTTC	CASSTSGGALYNEQFF
-	TRBJ2-2	-	TRBV7-3	TGTGCCAGCAGCGCAAGGGAGCTGTTTTTT	CASSARELFF
-	TRBJ2-1	-	TRBV7-8	TGTGCCAGCAGCTCGGGGGCTTACTCCTACAATGAGCAGTTCTTC	CASSSGAYSYNEQFF
-	TRBJ2-7	TRBD2	TRBV6-5	TGTGCCAGCAGTAGGCGACTAGCGGGAGTTGACGAGCAGTACTTC	CASSRRLAGVDEQYF
-	TRBJ1-2	-	TRBV28	TGTGCCAGCAGTCCGGCAGAGGGGGGGTACTATGGCTACACCTTC	CASSPAEGGYYGYTF
once	TRBJ2-2	TRBD2	TRBV9	TGTGCCAGCAGCGCATACCCTAGGACTAGCGGGAGAGACACCGGGGAGCTGTTTTTT	CASSAYPRTSGRDTGELFF
-	TRBJ2-7	-	TRBV18	TGTGCCAGCTCACCACCGGATGGGCCTACCTACGAGCAGTACTTC	CASSPPDGPTYEQYF
-	TRBJ2-1	TRBD2	TRBV7-8	TGTGCCAGCAGCTTGACTGGACTAGCGGGAAATGAGCAGTTCTTC	CASSLTGLAGNEQFF
-	TRBJ1-4	-	TRBV4-3	TGCGCCAGCAGCCAAGGGCCCAACGCGGCTAATGAAAAACTGTTTTTT	CASSQGPNAANEKLFF
-	TRBJ2-7	-	TRBV21-1	TGTGCCGGTGCCCCCAGGCAAACCTCCTACGAGCAGTACTTC	CAGAPRQTSYEQYF
-	TRBJ2-1	TRBD2	TRBV28	TGTGCCAGCAGTTACGTTGAGGCGGGGGAACACAATGAGCAGTTCTTC	CASSYVEAGEHNEQFF
-	TRBJ2-3	-	TRBV11-1	TGTGCCAGCAGCACCCGGACAGACACAGATACGCAGTATTTT	CASSTRTDTDTQYF
-	TRBJ2-2	TRBD2	TRBV6-1	TGTGCCAGCAGTGAAGATCCTAGCGGGGGGCTCGCGACCGGGGAGCTGTTTTTT	CASSEDPSGGLATGELFF
-	TRBJ2-7	-	TRBV13	TGTGCCAGCAGCTTAGGCCTCAGGAAGGACGAGCAGTACTTC	CASSLGLRKDEQYF
-	TRBJ2-2	-	TRBV20-1	TGCAGTGCCCCCATCTTGGGGGAGCTGTTTTTT	CSAPILGELFF
-	TRBJ2-7	-	TRBV6-6	TGTGCCAGCAGCGCTGAAGGGGTGGCCTACGAGCAGTACTTC	CASSAEGVAYEQYF
-	TRBJ2-1	TRBD1	TRBV5-1	TGCGCCAGCAGCCCAGGGACAGGGGGCAATGAGCAGTTCTTC	CASSPGTGGNEQFF
-	TRBJ2-7	TRBD2	TRBV28	TGTGCCAGCCGGATGCGGGGGAGCTCCTACGAGCAGTACTTC	CASRMRGSSYEQYF
-	TRBJ2-7	TRBD2	TRBV7-2	TGTGCCAGCAGCCTACTATCGGGACTAGGGACCTCCTACGAGCAGTACTTC	CASSLLSGLGTSYEQYF
-	TRBJ2-7	TRBD1	TRBV27	TGTGCCAGCAGTTTATATGGGACAGGGTCATTCGAGCAGTACTTC	CASSLYGTGSFEQYF
once	TRBJ2-1	TRBD2	TRBV4-1	TGCGCCAGCAGCCTCAGGGGTTGGACTAGCGGGAGAACTGAGCAGTTCTTC	CASSLRGWTSGRTEQFF
-	TRBJ1-1	-	TRBV9	TGTGCCAGCAGCTTTTCGGCCATGAACACTGAAGCTTTCTTT	CASSFSAMNTEAFF
-	TRBJ2-7	-	TRBV4-2	TGTGCCAGCAGCCCTGCTGGCATCTCCTACGAGCAGTACTTC	CASSPAGISYEQYF
once	TRBJ2-5	-	TRBV19	TGTGCCAGTAGTCACCCCGTTTCGGGGCGCAGGGAGACCCAGTACTTC	CASSHPVSGRRETQYF
once	TRBJ2-4	TRBD1	TRBV9	TGTGCCAGCAGCGTAGAGGGGGACAGGGACATTCAGTACTTC	CASSVEGDRDIQYF
-	TRBJ2-5	-	TRBV6-5	TGTGCCAGCAGCGACCCCGAGGTACACGAGACCCAGTACTTC	CASSDPEVHETQYF
-	TRBJ2-7	TRBD2	TRBV5-1	TGCGCCAGCAGCTTTGGACTAGGGTACGAGCAGTACTTC	CASSFGLGYEQYF
once	TRBJ1-6	TRBD1	TRBV27	TGTGCCAGCAGTTCACAGGGGTACAATTCACCCCTCCACTTT	CASSSQGYNSPLHF
once	TRBJ2-7	-	TRBV15	TGTGCCACCAGCAGTGGGCGGGTTAACTACGAGCAGTACTTC	CATSSGRVNYEQYF
-	TRBJ2-7	-	TRBV28	TGTGCCAGCAGTTATGAGGGGATCTACGAGCAGTACTTC	CASSYEGIYEQYF
-	TRBJ2-5	-	TRBV10-3	TGTGCCATCAGTGCAGGGGAGACCCAGTACTTC	CAISAGETQYF
-	TRBJ1-4	-	TRBV5-6	TGTGCCAGCAGCTTGGCCTGGGAAGGGAGTGAAAAACTGTTTTTT	CASSLAWEGSEKLFF
-	TRBJ2-7	-	TRBV7-8	TGTGCCAGCAGCCAGTACGGAGACGAGCAGTACTTC	CASSQYGDEQYF
-	TRBJ2-3	TRBD2	TRBV11-2	TGTGCCAGCAGCTTGGGGACTAGCGGGAGGGAATTAGATACGCAGTATTTT	CASSLGTSGRELDTQYF
-	TRBJ1-5	-	TRBV6-1	TGTGCCAGCAGTGCAGGGGTGGGCAATCAGCCCCAGCATTTT	CASSAGVGNQPQHF
-	TRBJ2-7	-	TRBV19	TGTGCCAGTAGTATGAGTACTAGCATAGTCGACGAGCAGTACTTC	CASSMSTSIVDEQYF
-	TRBJ2-1	-	TRBV6-5	TGTGCCAGCAGTTACTCGGCGGCCGTTACCTACAATGAGCAGTTCTTC	CASSYSAAVTYNEQFF
-	TRBJ2-5	TRBD1	TRBV7-3	TGTGCCAGCAGCCCAGCCCCGGGACAGGGTATTGAGACCCAGTACTTC	CASSPAPGQGIETQYF